This TCR beta chain was obtained from a study of blood T cell repertoires in COVID-19. Background on the study: The samples span acute and convalescent COVID-19 from the United States, Italy and Spain.

Profiled with immunoSEQ multiplex PCR; TCRdb holds only in-frame clones, not every one. The sample lists 80,000 or so clones; around three quarters were seen once. J lost 3 bases, V lost 0 bases, and 5 bases had no gene match. This CDR3 comprises 16 residues. The V gene's germline CDR1 is GTSNPN and CDR2 SVGIG (reference sequence). The chain uses TRBV30 and TRBJ2-3; TRBD1 matches 11 bases. The sequence derives from a man aged 45-60 years with active or convalescent COVID-19. The sequencing sample was made of peripheral blood. In DNA, the CDR3 is TGTGCCTGGAGTGTACGCGGGACAGGGGGTACAGATACGCAGTATTTT. Its protein product is CAWSVRGTGGTDTQYF.